A selection of T cell receptor beta chains follows, all from one sample in a study of T cell responses to AZD1222 COVID-19 vaccine. Assay used: immunoSEQ multiplex PCR; TCRdb lists only in-frame clones, some missing. The table includes around 150,000 clones, over 80% detected once. Material: peripheral blood, obtained 28 days after the second AZD1222 dose. The receptors come from an adult who received the AZD1222 COVID-19 vaccine. Each CDR3 is given with its conserved first and last residue. D genes are given only for firm matches. Clone size is given for some rows only: seen once, a few or many times, or a class if the clone is expanded.

d_call	v_call	clone_size	j_call	cdr3_nt	cdr3_aa
.	TRBV27	once	TRBJ1-4	TGTGCCAGCAGGACAAACAGGGCTTGGGAAAAACTGTTTTTT	CASRTNRAWEKLFF
.	TRBV6-1	.	TRBJ1-5	TGTGCCAGCAGTGAGGGCGGACCAACGCCCCAGCATTTT	CASSEGGPTPQHF
TRBD2	TRBV28	.	TRBJ2-1	TGTGCCAGCAGACCGCCGGGACTAGCGGGTAAGCAGAATGAGCAGTTCTTC	CASRPPGLAGKQNEQFF
TRBD1	TRBV29-1	.	TRBJ2-5	TGCAGCGTTGTGTACAGGGGCGACCAAGAGACCCAGTACTTC	CSVVYRGDQETQYF
.	TRBV14	.	TRBJ1-1	TGTGCCAGCAGCCAAGGAACTAGGGGCACTGAAGCTTTCTTT	CASSQGTRGTEAFF
.	TRBV6-1	.	TRBJ1-1	TGTGCCAGCAGTGAAGATGTGAGGGGGGGCACTGAAGCTTTCTTT	CASSEDVRGGTEAFF
.	TRBV10-2	.	TRBJ1-2	TGCGCCAGCAGTGTAAACAGGCGGGACTATGGCTACACCTTC	CASSVNRRDYGYTF
TRBD2	TRBV15	few	TRBJ2-7	TGTGCCACCAGCAGAGTATTAGCGGGGGTTGAGCAGTACTTC	CATSRVLAGVEQYF
TRBD1	TRBV28	.	TRBJ1-6	TGTGCCAGCAGTTTGGGAGGGGGCGGGAGTTCACCCCTCCACTTT	CASSLGGGGSSPLHF
.	TRBV7-9	.	TRBJ1-4	TGTGCCAGCAGCTTAGCTTTTCGGCAGGTCGGGGGAAAACTGTTTTTT	CASSLAFRQVGGKLFF
.	TRBV19	once	TRBJ2-6	TGTGCCAGTAGTTTCGGGGCCAACGTCCTGACTTTC	CASSFGANVLTF
.	TRBV6-5	.	TRBJ1-5	TGTGCCAGCAGTTCTACACGGACACAAATCCAGCCCCAGCATTTT	CASSSTRTQIQPQHF
.	TRBV27	.	TRBJ1-5	TGTGCCAGCAACGAGATAGGGGGGCCCCAGCATTTT	CASNEIGGPQHF
.	TRBV12-3/TRBV12-4	.	TRBJ1-1	TGTGCCAGCAGTTCAGCAGAGAACACTGAAGCTTTCTTT	CASSSAENTEAFF
.	TRBV7-2	.	TRBJ1-5	TGTGCCAGCAGCCCCTTTGACAGTTTTCAGCCCCAGCATTTT	CASSPFDSFQPQHF
.	TRBV7-8	.	TRBJ2-2	TGTGCCAGCAGCTTAGATCGGCGGTGGGAGGCCGGGGAGCTGTTTTTT	CASSLDRRWEAGELFF
TRBD1	TRBV7-2	once	TRBJ1-1	TGTGCCAGCACCCTAAGGGGGCTTGGGACTGAAGCTTTCTTT	CASTLRGLGTEAFF
TRBD1	TRBV7-2	few	TRBJ2-1	TGTGCCAGCAGCCCAGACAGGGCGAGAAACAATGAGCAGTTCTTC	CASSPDRARNNEQFF
.	TRBV7-9	.	TRBJ1-5	TGTGCCAGCAGTTTGGACGGTAATCAGCCCCAGCATTTT	CASSLDGNQPQHF
.	TRBV2	.	TRBJ1-1	TGTGCCAGCACCCTACTCACAGTAAACACTGAAGCTTTCTTT	CASTLLTVNTEAFF
.	TRBV28	.	TRBJ1-6	TGTGCCAGCAGTCTCCATGGACAGTCGAATTCACCCCTCCACTTT	CASSLHGQSNSPLHF
TRBD1	TRBV6-2/TRBV6-3	.	TRBJ2-1	TGTGCCAGCAGTTACCCCATGACAGGGGGCGGTGGTGAGCAGTTCTTC	CASSYPMTGGGGEQFF
TRBD1	TRBV18	once	TRBJ1-5	TGTGCCAGCTCCACGGACAGGTCTCAGCCCCAGCATTTT	CASSTDRSQPQHF
TRBD1	TRBV11-3	.	TRBJ1-1	TGTGCCAGCAGCTTAGGAGGGACAGGCAAAGGGGGAGCTTTCTTT	CASSLGGTGKGGAFF
.	TRBV7-9	.	TRBJ1-2	TGTGCCAGCAGCTTAAATTCCTATGGCTACACCTTC	CASSLNSYGYTF
.	TRBV10-3	once	TRBJ1-1	TGTGCCATCAGTGAGCGGACGCGCACTGAAGCTTTCTTT	CAISERTRTEAFF
TRBD2	TRBV27	.	TRBJ2-7	TGTGCCAGCAGTTCAACTAGCGGGGGTTACGAGCAGTACTTC	CASSSTSGGYEQYF
.	TRBV12-3/TRBV12-4	once	TRBJ1-2	TGTGCCAGCAGTATGAGAGGGGGGGATGGCTACACCTTC	CASSMRGGDGYTF
.	TRBV4-1	.	TRBJ1-3	TGCGCCAGCAGCCAAGGTCCCAGGGGAACGGGAAACACCATATATTTT	CASSQGPRGTGNTIYF
.	TRBV5-1	.	TRBJ1-4	TGCGCCAGCAGCTTGGGGGACCGGGAGGATAGTGAAAAACTGTTTTTT	CASSLGDREDSEKLFF
.	TRBV7-2	.	TRBJ2-7	TGTGCCAGCAGCCAAGCCGCTAGGAACGACGGCTACGAGCAGTACTTC	CASSQAARNDGYEQYF
.	TRBV21-1	.	TRBJ1-1	TGTGCCAGCAGCAAAAGGGACCCGAGACCGGCCACTGAAGCTTTCTTT	CASSKRDPRPATEAFF
TRBD1	TRBV18	once	TRBJ2-7	TGTGCCAGCTCACTTGGACAGGGGGTCATCCACGAGCAGTACTTC	CASSLGQGVIHEQYF
.	TRBV29-1	.	TRBJ2-7	TGCAGCGTTGTTCTAAGCCAAACCTACGAGCAGTACTTC	CSVVLSQTYEQYF
.	TRBV6-2/TRBV6-3	.	TRBJ2-1	TGTGCCAGCAGTTCCTACAGTCAGAGCTCCTACAATGAGCAGTTCTTC	CASSSYSQSSYNEQFF
.	TRBV2	once	TRBJ2-1	TGTGCCAGCCTGGGGGGCCTCGGGAGGAGTGAGCAGTTCTTC	CASLGGLGRSEQFF
TRBD1	TRBV5-6	.	TRBJ1-1	TGTGCCAGCAGCTTCCCGGGACAGATCATGAACACTGAAGCTTTCTTT	CASSFPGQIMNTEAFF
TRBD1	TRBV19	.	TRBJ1-2	TGTGCCAGTAGTATAGTTGAGGGGGCAAGGATCTATGGCTACACCTTC	CASSIVEGARIYGYTF
.	TRBV27	.	TRBJ2-7	TGTGCCAGCAGTTTGGGCAGGTTCTACGAGCAGTACTTC	CASSLGRFYEQYF
.	TRBV6-5	once	TRBJ1-1	TGTGCCAGCAGGTGGGGGCAGGAACTTGAAGCTTTCTTT	CASRWGQELEAFF
.	TRBV6-2/TRBV6-3	once	TRBJ2-2	TGTGCCAGCAGCATTGGAGGTGGCACCGGGGAGCTGTTTTTT	CASSIGGGTGELFF
TRBD1	TRBV5-5	.	TRBJ1-2	TGTGCCAGCAGCTATACAGGGGGCTGGGGCTACACCTTC	CASSYTGGWGYTF
.	TRBV4-1	.	TRBJ1-1	TGCGCCAGCAGCCAAGAAGTCGTCAGGAACACTGAAGCTTTCTTT	CASSQEVVRNTEAFF
.	TRBV7-9	.	TRBJ1-2	TGTGCCAGCAGCGACTCCCCCTATGGCTACACCTTC	CASSDSPYGYTF
.	TRBV28	.	TRBJ1-1	TGTGCCAGCAGTTTACTGAGCCGGATGAACACTGAAGCTTTCTTT	CASSLLSRMNTEAFF
.	TRBV7-9	.	TRBJ2-7	TGTGCCAGCAGCTTAGAATTGGGAAAAGGGCTGATCTACGAGCAGTACTTC	CASSLELGKGLIYEQYF
.	TRBV19	few	TRBJ1-1	TGTGCCAGTAGTGCTGCAGGGCTGAACACTGAAGCTTTCTTT	CASSAAGLNTEAFF
TRBD1	TRBV5-6	once	TRBJ2-7	TGTGCCAGCAGCCCGCGGACAGGGAGCTCCTACGAGCAGTACTTC	CASSPRTGSSYEQYF
.	TRBV7-9	.	TRBJ2-1	TGTGCCAGCAGCTTATTTGGGGGCAACAATGAGCAGTTCTTC	CASSLFGGNNEQFF
.	TRBV7-9	.	TRBJ1-5	TGTGCCAGCAGCTTAGGAGGGATGGAGCCCCAGCATTTT	CASSLGGMEPQHF
.	TRBV19	.	TRBJ1-1	TGTGCCAGTAGCAAAAGGGGGGTCACTGAAGCTTTCTTT	CASSKRGVTEAFF
TRBD1	TRBV14	.	TRBJ1-1	TGTGCCAGCAGCCACAGGACAGGGGGAATGACTGAAGCTTTCTTT	CASSHRTGGMTEAFF
.	TRBV28	.	TRBJ1-6	TGTGCCAGCAGTTCCGCAGTGAAACCCCTCCACTTT	CASSSAVKPLHF
TRBD2	TRBV9	.	TRBJ2-7	TGTGCCAGCAGCGCATCCGTGGGGGGGACCGATGTATCCTACGAGCAGTACTTC	CASSASVGGTDVSYEQYF
.	TRBV12-3/TRBV12-4	few	TRBJ2-2	TGTGCCAGCTCACAGGGCACCGGGGAGCTGTTTTTT	CASSQGTGELFF
.	TRBV28	.	TRBJ2-2	TGTGCCAGCAGTTTATTACTAGCCTTGGCCGGGGAGCTGTTTTTT	CASSLLLALAGELFF
.	TRBV18	.	TRBJ1-3	TGTGCCAGCTCACCACCGAGGAATGCTAAATCTGGAAACACCATATATTTT	CASSPPRNAKSGNTIYF
TRBD1	TRBV12-5	.	TRBJ2-2	TGTGCTAGTGGTTTTGATCTGGGACAGCACTCCGAGGAGCTGTTTTTT	CASGFDLGQHSEELFF
.	TRBV27	.	TRBJ1-1	TGTGCCAGCAGTGATCACAGGGTATCGGGAACTGAAGCTTTCTTT	CASSDHRVSGTEAFF